These 27 T cell receptor beta chains came from one sample sequenced in a study of regulatory T cells in long-lasting Graves disease. iRepertoire HTBI primers and Arm-PCR of CDR3 regions built TCR beta libraries. TCRdb redid the calling of the multiplex PCR reads with MiXCR, one entry per CDR3 protein. The sample holds about 320,000 distinct CDR3 sequences; about 18% are singletons and the top ten take more than 30%. Time point in this sample: newly diagnosed GD, antithyroid drugs for less than 3 months. TCR sequences were obtained from RNA taken from PBMCs. The sequences come from peripheral blood mononuclear cells (PBMCs), collected at new diagnosis, from a patient treated with antithyroid drugs. Receptors originate from a female donor with Graves disease.

The chain has TRBV12-3 or TRBV12-4 and TRBJ2-7, with D possibly matching TRBD1 (7 bases). There are 12 residues in the CDR3. Trimming took 6 bases from V and 5 from J, leaving 11 bases between them. The CDR3, as DNA: TGTGCCAGCAGCCAGGGGGGCCACGAGCAGTACTTC. Residues: CASSQGGHEQYF.

This clonotype was observed a handful of times. The chain has TRBV11-3 and TRBJ2-2; tentatively, D is TRBD2 (6 bases). V was cut by 3 bases and J by 1 base, with 12 bases left in between. Germline V gives CDR1 SGHNT, CDR2 YENEEA. The CDR3 consists of 16 residues. This chain's CDR3 is CASSFWDFQNTGELFF. The DNA for the CDR3 is TGTGCCAGCAGCTTCTGGGACTTTCAGAACACCGGGGAGCTGTTTTTT. The full variable domain, rest sourced from reference TRBV11-3 and TRBJ2-2, is EAGVVQSPRYKIIEKKQPVAFWCNPISGHNTLYWYLQNLGQGPELLIRYENEEAVDDSQLPKDRFSAERLKGVDSTLKIQPAELGDSAVYLCASSFWDFQNTGELFFGEGSRLTVL.

At least ten counts were recorded for this clonotype. The CDR3 coding sequence is TGTGCCATCAGGCCCGGGACTCTCGCCTCCTATAATTCACCCCTCCACTTT. This gives the protein CAIRPGTLASYNSPLHF. The V gene is TRBV10-3, the J gene TRBJ1-6; D is perhaps TRBD1 (5 bases). The ends were cut back, 6 bases at V and 0 bases at J, with 15 bases in the middle. The CDR3 sequence is 17 residues long. The V gene's germline CDR1 is ENHRY and CDR2 SYGVKD.

This clonotype was found many times. The genes are TRBV6-2 or TRBV6-3 and TRBJ1-2; the match to TRBD1 covers 8 bases. This CDR3 has 16 residues. The germline V gene encodes CDR1 MNHEY and CDR2 SVGEGT. The junction had 7 bases not matched to a gene; V was cut back by 2 bases and J by 2 bases. CDR3 protein: CASSYPPRTGNYGYTF. The CDR3 coding sequence is TGTGCCAGCAGTTACCCCCCGCGGACAGGGAACTATGGCTACACCTTC.

This clonotype turned up a few times. The junction does not match germline at one end; this may be a read error. This sequence joins TRBV5-1 and TRBJ2-2; D not resolved. The length of the CDR3 is 15 residues. Germline lookup yields CDR1 SGHRS and CDR2 YFSETQ. The chain's CDR3 is CASSFGLTNIGELFF. In nucleotides, the CDR3 is TGCGCCAGCAGCTTCGGCCTGACGAACATCGGGGAGCTGTTTTTT.

In its sample, this clonotype was seen many times. The chain is built from TRBV2 and TRBJ2-7, with D perhaps TRBD2 (6 bases). This CDR3 has 15 amino acids. Germline CDR1 SNHLY, CDR2 FYNNEI. V was pared by 7 bases and J by 5 bases, with 21 bases between. The CDR3 spells CASIPLLPGADEQYF. CDR3 nucleotides: TGTGCCAGCATCCCCCTGCTCCCGGGAGCGGACGAGCAGTACTTC.

This clonotype was counted at least ten times. V usage is TRBV12-3 or TRBV12-4 and J usage is TRBJ2-3; TRBD2 matches 7 bases. J was trimmed by 2 bases and V by 5 bases; bases with no gene match: 4. This CDR3 contains 14 residues. CDR3 in DNA: TGTGCCAGCAGTCCTAGCGGTTACACAGATACGCAGTATTTT. It translates to CASSPSGYTDTQYF.

This clonotype has at least ten counts. The V and J genes are TRBV27 and TRBJ1-1; D possibly corresponds to TRBD1 (5 bases). The CDR3 sequence is 14 residues long. Deletions cut 2 bases from V and 5 bases from J, with 12 bases between. The germline V gene encodes CDR1 MNHEY and CDR2 SMNVEV (reference sequence). CDR3 nucleotides: TGTGCCAGCAGTTTAGGTGGGGGTTGGACTGAAGCTTTCTTT. This codes for CASSLGGGWTEAFF.

This clonotype was found many times. This sequence joins TRBV30 and TRBJ2-7; no reliable D call. CDR1 is GTSNPN and CDR2 is SVGIG in the germline V gene (reference sequence). With 2 bases removed from V and 3 bases from J, the gap between germline ends came to 11 bases. The length of the CDR3 is 13 residues. The CDR3 protein is CAWSLGMDYEQYF. The DNA for the CDR3 is TGTGCCTGGAGTCTAGGTATGGACTACGAGCAGTACTTC.

Ten or more counts support this clonotype. J is TRBJ1-1 and V is TRBV6-9; D gene uncertain. Germline V CDR1 and CDR2: MNHGY, SVAAGI. The CDR3 is 14 amino acids. Trimming removed 3 bases from V and 4 bases from J, with 12 bases in between. In DNA, the CDR3 is TGTGCCAGCAGTTACGGCGCGCTGGGCACTGAAGCTTTCTTT. Translating gives CASSYGALGTEAFF.

At least ten counts were recorded for this clonotype. The V gene is TRBV5-1, the J gene TRBJ1-4, with 7 bases aligning to TRBD1. The germline V gene encodes CDR1 SGHRS and CDR2 YFSETQ. This CDR3 has 15 amino acids. The trim removed 3 bases at V and 3 bases at J, leaving 5 bases unmatched. The CDR3 protein is CASSSGTVANEKLFF. The CDR3 DNA reads TGCGCCAGCAGCTCCGGGACAGTGGCTAATGAAAAACTGTTTTTT.

This clonotype was counted only a few times. Being one base from a much bigger clone, this may be a read error. The genes are TRBV30 and TRBJ2-2, with D possibly matching TRBD1 (5 bases). The CDR3 totals 15 residues. Germline CDR1 reads GTSNPN; CDR2 reads SVGIG (reference sequence). The CDR3 bases are TGTGCCTGGGGTGTACGCAGGGCTGGCACCGGGGAGCTGTTTTTT. Protein product: CAWGVRRAGTGELFF.

This clonotype came up many times. The rearrangement joins TRBV27 to TRBJ2-1; unclear D gene. The V gene's germline CDR1 is MNHEY and CDR2 SMNVEV (reference sequence). V was pared by 4 bases and J by 0 bases, with 10 bases between. This CDR3 spans 15 amino acids. The CDR3, as DNA: TGTGCCAGCAGTTCCGACCCGAGCTCCTACAATGAGCAGTTCTTC. Amino acids: CASSSDPSSYNEQFF.

This clonotype was recorded at least ten times. The rearrangement links TRBV12-3 or TRBV12-4 to TRBJ2-1; TRBD1 aligns across 9 bases. Trimming cost V 6 bases and J 4 bases; bases outside gene matches: 7. This CDR3 contains 15 residues. This CDR3 reads CASSPGTGIYNEQFF. CDR3 in DNA: TGTGCCAGCAGCCCCGGGACAGGGATATACAATGAGCAGTTCTTC.

The chain couples TRBV11-3 to TRBJ2-7, with TRBD2 matching 7 bases. Germline CDR1 and CDR2: SGHNT and YENEEA. This CDR3 spans 14 amino acids. V lost 1 base, J lost 3 bases, and 3 bases stayed unmatched. CDR3 nucleotide sequence: TGTGCCAGCAGCTTAGTGCGGGGGAGCTACGAGCAGTACTTC. It codes for CASSLVRGSYEQYF.

In the case of this clonotype: Being one base from a much bigger clone, this may be a read error. The J gene is TRBJ2-1, the V gene TRBV15; D might be TRBD1 (6 bases). Germline V lookup: CDR1 LNHNV, CDR2 YYDKDF (reference sequence). V was cut by 3 bases and J by 10 bases, with 16 bases left in between. The CDR3 has 14 residues. DNA for the CDR3: TGTGCCACCAGCAGGATCAGGGGATCCTACGAGCAGTTCTTC. Its translation: CATSRIRGSYEQFF.

This clonotype was picked up many times. This chain joins TRBV28 and TRBJ2-1, with D tentatively TRBD2 (6 bases). CDR3 length: 15 residues. The V gene lost 1 base and the J gene lost 3 bases, with 10 bases spanning the gap. Germline V lookup: CDR1 MDHEN, CDR2 SYDVKM. The CDR3 DNA follows: TGTGCCAGCAGTTTATTAGCGGAAGACTACAATGAGCAGTTCTTC. This encodes CASSLLAEDYNEQFF.

At least ten counts were recorded for this clonotype. Here the CDR3 reads CASSEGTGGGYTF. CDR3 nucleotide sequence: TGTGCCAGCAGTGAGGGGACAGGTGGCGGCTACACCTTC. This chain joins TRBV28 and TRBJ1-2; TRBD1 matches at 8 bases. Looked up from germline, CDR1 is MDHEN and CDR2 is SYDVKM. The CDR3 sequence is 13 residues long. With 5 bases clipped from V and 8 bases from J, the junction kept 7 bases outside the gene matches.

This chain links TRBV2 with TRBJ2-5; 11 bases align to TRBD1. Germline V lookup: CDR1 SNHLY, CDR2 FYNNEI. The CDR3 is made up of 17 amino acids. The J segment lost 4 bases and the V segment lost 6 bases, leaving 13 bases of the junction unmatched. The CDR3 is CASRLDRGQGGIETQYF. CDR3 in DNA: TGTGCCAGCAGATTGGACAGGGGGCAGGGTGGTATAGAGACCCAGTACTTC.

This clonotype was seen ten or more times. The V and J genes are TRBV12-3 or TRBV12-4 and TRBJ1-2; unclear D gene. Trimming removed 6 bases from V and 5 bases from J, with 7 bases in between. This CDR3 is 11 amino acids long. The CDR3 reads CASRTQYGYTF. In DNA, the CDR3 is TGTGCCAGCAGGACCCAATATGGCTACACCTTC.

Many counts were recorded for this clonotype. The chain links TRBV9 to TRBJ1-2; D perhaps matches TRBD1 (5 bases). The germline V gene has CDR1 SGDLS and CDR2 YYNGEE. The CDR3 has 14 residues. Between the trimmed V and J ends, which lost 0 bases and 4 bases, there was a span of 10 bases. CDR3 in DNA: TGTGCCAGCAGCGTAGAGACCAGGGCCTATGGCTACACCTTC. Translation: CASSVETRAYGYTF.

This clonotype was recorded at least ten times. The gene calls are TRBV5-1 and TRBJ2-7; D is undetermined. The germline gives CDR1 SGHRS, CDR2 YFSETQ. The V end lost 4 bases, the J end lost 4 bases, and 18 bases lay between the germline ends. CDR3 length: 15 amino acids. The CDR3 sequence: CASSVEVSGLYEQYF. The CDR3 bases are TGCGCCAGCAGCGTCGAGGTGTCGGGCCTATACGAGCAGTACTTC.

V gene TRBV15 combines with J gene TRBJ2-5, with D uncertain. The V end was cut by 1 base, the J end by 1 base, with 7 bases between. The CDR3 is 14 residues long. Germline V CDR1 and CDR2: LNHNV, YYDKDF (reference sequence). CDR3: CATSRGVGQETQYF. CDR3 in DNA: TGTGCCACCAGCAGAGGGGTGGGCCAAGAGACCCAGTACTTC.

DNA for the CDR3: TGTGCCATTTTGCCGGGACAGGGAACGTCGTATGGCTACACCTTC. Translating gives CAILPGQGTSYGYTF. This chain joins TRBV10-3 and TRBJ1-2; 9 bases align to TRBD1. The CDR3 has 15 amino acids. Looked up from germline, CDR1 is ENHRY and CDR2 is SYGVKD. Trimming removed 9 bases from V and 5 bases from J; junction bases left unmatched: 13.

This clonotype was detected many times. This rearrangement joins TRBV6-2 or TRBV6-3 to TRBJ2-1, with D tentatively TRBD2 (5 bases). The V end lost 1 base, the J end lost 5 bases, and 9 bases lay between the germline ends. Germline lookup yields CDR1 MNHEY and CDR2 SVGEGT. The CDR3 is 14 amino acids. The CDR3 coding sequence is TGTGCCAGCAGTTACTGGCTAGCCGACAATGAGCAGTTCTTC. Its translation is CASSYWLADNEQFF.

Many counts were recorded for this clonotype. V usage is TRBV11-1 and J usage is TRBJ2-7; D uncertain. V was trimmed by 5 bases and J by 5 bases, leaving 13 bases between them. The CDR3 consists of 13 residues. From germline, CDR1 is SGHAT and CDR2 FQDESV (reference sequence). The CDR3 reads CASSPPMADEQYF. Here the CDR3 DNA reads TGTGCCAGCAGCCCCCCAATGGCGGACGAGCAGTACTTC.

The chain carries TRBV11-2 and TRBJ2-7; the D gene is possibly TRBD2 (7 bases). The CDR3 is 17 residues long. V lost 3 bases and J 2 bases, leaving 20 bases between the germline ends. The germline gives CDR1 SGHAT, CDR2 FQNNGV. Here the CDR3 reads CASSLDRGGDSTYEQYF. The CDR3 bases are TGTGCCAGCAGCTTGGATAGGGGGGGGGACTCTACCTACGAGCAGTACTTC.